The sequence of this T cell receptor beta chain was determined in a study of cytomegalovirus exposure and HLA in healthy donors (dated by TCRdb to the late 2010s). Regarding the research as a whole: According to a later analysis, the 120 or so validation repertoires were produced on the same platform as the 666 repertoires of the first cohort. The study was designed to test whether signatures of past pathogen exposure could be identified by cataloging public T cell receptors. Besides the first cohort of under 700 subjects, a separate validation cohort made up of roughly 120 different subjects was used. To predict cytomegalovirus infection status, the study combined high-throughput TCR immunosequencing, statistical association of individual TCRs with disease status, and machine learning. What the study reported, not specific to this receptor: Most TCR sequences were seen in very few donors, while some public TCRs were found in many individuals. The classifier was reported to diagnose cytomegalovirus status with high specificity and sensitivity in both the original and validation cohorts. The validation cohort had no HLA typing available for a later analysis, so co-occurrence within that cohort was assessed over all 120 repertoires. The authors suggested that the approach could potentially be extended to other disease states and immunological phenotypes. A few of the identified cytomegalovirus-associated TCR beta chains were confirmed in vitro to be specific for cytomegalovirus antigens. The study listed 150 to 200 TCR beta chains as associated with cytomegalovirus. Of the cluster scores, about 94% were above 0 in a later analysis, which found that TCRs clustered in the first cohort also tended to co-occur in the approximately 130 validation repertoires.

Separate from the roughly 630-subject first cohort, the validation cohort of 90 to 150 subjects was the group to which the donors belonged. On this clone itself: Which antigen it targets is not known. The record has no base qualities; no much larger clone is one base away.

Its CDR3 holds 13 amino acids, cysteine through phenylalanine. This entry keeps only the CDR3 DNA: 39 bases, framed from base 1. The germline V gene (reference sequence) supplies CDR1 SEHNR and CDR2 FQNEAQ. V drops 4 bases and J drops 8 bases, leaving 14 bases in between. Library prep was done by the immunoSEQ multiplex PCR assay. Regarding the original processing steps: A statistical classification framework was built to diagnose cytomegalovirus status from the catalog of TCR beta chain sequences. TCRdb carries this immuneACCESS record with in-frame sequences only. Its versions omit some clonotypes, under half of them owing to an unresolved V gene in the studies checked, with the rest unexplained. The DNA was the basis for D and trimming; V, J and clone size are from that table. This sample gives 200,000 to 300,000 clones in total; roughly 87% of them show up just once. The top ten clonotypes cover 12% of the sample.

The source material was PBMCs. The chain is made from TRBV7-9 and TRBJ1-2, with a weak D call of TRBD1 (5 bases match). The receptor comes from a man younger than 30 in good health and CMV-seropositive. The nucleotide sequence reads TGTGCCAGCAGCTCCACAGGAGGTGGAGGCTACACCTTC. Its amino acids are CASSSTGGGGYTF.